This T cell receptor beta chain was identified during a study of control samples from healthy donors and cancer patients. Profiled with immunoSEQ multiplex PCR; TCRdb holds only in-frame clones, not every one. The sample has some 110,000 clones; about 80% are singletons. The CDR3 covers 14 residues. Per germline, CDR1 SGDLS and CDR2 YYNGEE. Trimming cost V 0 bases and J 5 bases, with 8 bases left between them. This receptor was taken from a woman aged 50 to 65 in good health. The chain links TRBV9 to TRBJ2-2; D is uncertain. Input material: blood. The CDR3 is CASSVDPGTGELFF. The CDR3 nucleotides are TGTGCCAGCAGCGTAGATCCCGGGACCGGGGAGCTGTTTTTT. Full variable domain (outside the CDR3, taken from reference TRBV9 and TRBJ2-2): DSGVTQTPKHLITATGQRVTLRCSPRSGDLSVYWYQQSLDQGLQFLIQYYNGEERAKGNILERFSAQQFPDLHSELNLSSLELGDSALYFCASSVDPGTGELFFGEGSRLTVL.